A selection of T cell receptor beta chains follows, all from one sample in a study of blood T cell repertoires in COVID-19. This table comes from immunoSEQ multiplex PCR, and its TCRdb copy is limited to in-frame clones, with some not included. The sample shows 60,000 to 70,000 clones, more than 65% of them seen only once. The specimen was peripheral blood. All receptors derive from a woman between 55 and 75 years old with acute or convalescent COVID-19. Each CDR3 is given with its conserved first and last residue. Fields, in order: J gene, V gene, clone size, D gene, CDR3 protein, CDR3 DNA. A D gene is named only where the DNA matches it firmly. Size is omitted from some rows. Given values are once, few, many or a class for expanded clones.

j_call: TRBJ1-1; v_call: TRBV6-5; clone_size: NA; d_call: NA; cdr3_aa: CASSHPGGKAEAFF; cdr3_nt: TGTGCCAGCAGTCACCCGGGCGGGAAGGCTGAAGCTTTCTTT
j_call: TRBJ2-1; v_call: TRBV6-1; clone_size: NA; d_call: TRBD1; cdr3_aa: CASSAPGQKSSYNEQFF; cdr3_nt: TGTGCCAGCAGTGCACCGGGACAGAAGAGCTCCTACAATGAGCAGTTCTTC
j_call: TRBJ1-4; v_call: TRBV12-3/TRBV12-4; clone_size: once; d_call: NA; cdr3_aa: CASSSPGEKLFF; cdr3_nt: TGTGCCAGCAGTTCCCCCGGTGAAAAACTGTTTTTT
j_call: TRBJ2-7; v_call: TRBV4-1; clone_size: NA; d_call: NA; cdr3_aa: CASSPRGADYYEQYF; cdr3_nt: TGCGCCAGCAGCCCTCGCGGGGCAGACTACTACGAGCAGTACTTC
j_call: TRBJ1-1; v_call: TRBV6-5; clone_size: NA; d_call: NA; cdr3_aa: CASSTRAGNTEAFF; cdr3_nt: TGTGCCAGCAGTACGAGGGCAGGGAACACTGAAGCTTTCTTT
j_call: TRBJ1-4; v_call: TRBV19; clone_size: NA; d_call: TRBD1; cdr3_aa: CASRQSPGQGNEKLFF; cdr3_nt: TGTGCCAGTAGACAGAGCCCGGGACAGGGGAATGAAAAACTGTTTTTT
j_call: TRBJ1-4; v_call: TRBV3-1/TRBV3-2; clone_size: NA; d_call: TRBD1; cdr3_aa: CASSHSGQGEKLFF; cdr3_nt: TGTGCCAGCAGTCATTCAGGACAGGGGGAAAAACTGTTTTTT
j_call: TRBJ1-5; v_call: TRBV27; clone_size: NA; d_call: TRBD1; cdr3_aa: CASSSRPSTHRGHQPQHF; cdr3_nt: TGTGCCAGCAGTTCCCGACCATCAACCCACAGGGGGCATCAGCCCCAGCATTTT
j_call: TRBJ1-4; v_call: TRBV19; clone_size: NA; d_call: TRBD1; cdr3_aa: CASSATGGRNEKLFF; cdr3_nt: TGTGCCAGTAGTGCGACAGGGGGCAGGAATGAAAAACTGTTTTTT
j_call: TRBJ1-2; v_call: TRBV5-6; clone_size: NA; d_call: NA; cdr3_aa: CASSLGRQGYGYTF; cdr3_nt: TGTGCCAGCAGCTTGGGGCGGCAGGGATATGGCTACACCTTC
j_call: TRBJ2-5; v_call: TRBV21-1; clone_size: few; d_call: NA; cdr3_aa: CASSKALYGLQETQYF; cdr3_nt: TGTGCCAGCAGCAAAGCGCTTTACGGACTCCAAGAGACCCAGTACTTC
j_call: TRBJ1-1; v_call: TRBV5-1; clone_size: NA; d_call: TRBD1; cdr3_aa: CASSFGTDMNTEAFF; cdr3_nt: TGCGCCAGCAGCTTCGGGACAGATATGAACACTGAAGCTTTCTTT
j_call: TRBJ2-3; v_call: TRBV4-2; clone_size: NA; d_call: TRBD2; cdr3_aa: CASSQETSGPRVISTDTQYF; cdr3_nt: TGTGCCAGCAGCCAAGAGACTAGCGGCCCCAGGGTTATTAGCACAGATACGCAGTATTTT
j_call: TRBJ1-3; v_call: TRBV19; clone_size: NA; d_call: NA; cdr3_aa: CASSPDISSGNTIYF; cdr3_nt: TGTGCCAGTAGTCCCGACATTTCCTCTGGAAACACCATATATTTT
j_call: TRBJ2-2; v_call: TRBV5-1; clone_size: NA; d_call: TRBD2; cdr3_aa: CASGVAGANTGELFF; cdr3_nt: TGCGCCAGCGGTGTAGCGGGGGCGAACACCGGGGAGCTGTTTTTT
j_call: TRBJ2-3; v_call: TRBV6-5; clone_size: NA; d_call: NA; cdr3_aa: CASEDGREVGSGSF; cdr3_nt: NA
j_call: TRBJ1-4; v_call: TRBV7-9; clone_size: NA; d_call: NA; cdr3_aa: CASSLAQTNEKLFF; cdr3_nt: TGTGCCAGCAGCTTAGCCCAAACTAATGAAAAACTGTTTTTT
j_call: TRBJ1-5; v_call: TRBV6-1; clone_size: few; d_call: NA; cdr3_aa: CASSEGGGKNQPQHF; cdr3_nt: TGTGCCAGCAGTGAAGGGGGCGGAAAGAATCAGCCCCAGCATTTT
j_call: TRBJ2-1; v_call: TRBV19; clone_size: NA; d_call: TRBD2; cdr3_aa: CASSSGGGVEQFF; cdr3_nt: TGTGCCAGTAGTTCGGGCGGGGGGGTAGAGCAGTTCTTC
j_call: TRBJ2-7; v_call: TRBV7-9; clone_size: NA; d_call: TRBD1; cdr3_aa: CASSLASAGGEQYF; cdr3_nt: TGTGCCAGCAGCTTAGCATCGGCAGGGGGCGAGCAGTACTTC
j_call: TRBJ1-6; v_call: TRBV11-2; clone_size: NA; d_call: NA; cdr3_aa: CASSLELGAPLHF; cdr3_nt: TGTGCCAGCAGCTTAGAGCTAGGCGCACCCCTCCACTTT
j_call: TRBJ1-4; v_call: TRBV18; clone_size: NA; d_call: TRBD1; cdr3_aa: CASSPRQGWNEKLFF; cdr3_nt: TGTGCCAGCTCCCCCAGACAGGGGTGGAATGAAAAACTGTTTTTT
j_call: TRBJ2-3; v_call: TRBV27; clone_size: NA; d_call: TRBD2; cdr3_aa: CASSSYSGGHGTDTQYF; cdr3_nt: TGTGCCAGCAGTTCTTATAGCGGGGGGCATGGCACAGATACGCAGTATTTT
j_call: TRBJ1-1; v_call: TRBV10-3; clone_size: NA; d_call: NA; cdr3_aa: CARSQDTNTEAFF; cdr3_nt: TGTGCCCGAAGCCAGGATACGAACACTGAAGCTTTCTTT
j_call: TRBJ1-1; v_call: TRBV3-1/TRBV3-2; clone_size: NA; d_call: NA; cdr3_aa: CASSFSGADTEAFF; cdr3_nt: TGTGCCAGCAGCTTTTCGGGTGCCGACACTGAAGCTTTCTTT
j_call: TRBJ1-6; v_call: TRBV6-5; clone_size: once; d_call: TRBD1; cdr3_aa: CASRGQGLNNSPLHF; cdr3_nt: TGTGCCAGCAGGGGACAGGGACTGAATAATTCACCCCTCCACTTT
j_call: TRBJ1-2; v_call: TRBV2; clone_size: NA; d_call: TRBD1; cdr3_aa: CASSDPEEGQGENYGYTF; cdr3_nt: TGTGCCAGCAGTGATCCGGAAGAGGGACAGGGGGAGAACTATGGCTACACCTTC
j_call: TRBJ2-1; v_call: TRBV24-1; clone_size: NA; d_call: NA; cdr3_aa: CATSGGRAPYNEQFF; cdr3_nt: TGTGCCACCAGTGGTGGCAGGGCCCCCTACAATGAGCAGTTCTTC
j_call: TRBJ1-6; v_call: TRBV6-5; clone_size: NA; d_call: NA; cdr3_aa: CASTQGGGFVPLHF; cdr3_nt: TGTGCCAGCACCCAGGGCGGGGGTTTCGTACCCCTCCACTTT
j_call: TRBJ2-7; v_call: TRBV11-3; clone_size: few; d_call: TRBD1; cdr3_aa: CASSLDTGFIGQAHSYEQYF; cdr3_nt: TGTGCCAGCAGCTTAGATACGGGTTTCATCGGACAGGCCCATTCCTACGAGCAGTACTTC
j_call: TRBJ1-2; v_call: TRBV29-1; clone_size: NA; d_call: TRBD1; cdr3_aa: CSADRGQGGYTF; cdr3_nt: TGCAGCGCCGACAGGGGGCAAGGTGGCTACACCTTC
j_call: TRBJ2-2; v_call: TRBV14; clone_size: NA; d_call: NA; cdr3_aa: CASSPRGTGELFF; cdr3_nt: TGTGCCAGCAGCCCCAGGGGCACCGGGGAGCTGTTTTTT
j_call: TRBJ1-2; v_call: TRBV12-3/TRBV12-4; clone_size: NA; d_call: NA; cdr3_aa: CASSQGGYGYTF; cdr3_nt: TGTGCCAGCAGTCAAGGGGGCTATGGCTACACCTTC
j_call: TRBJ2-7; v_call: TRBV7-6; clone_size: NA; d_call: NA; cdr3_aa: CASSYASDRSYEQYF; cdr3_nt: TGTGCCAGCAGCTATGCCTCTGACAGGTCCTACGAGCAGTACTTC
j_call: TRBJ2-3; v_call: TRBV29-1; clone_size: NA; d_call: NA; cdr3_aa: CSLRNEGTQYF; cdr3_nt: TGCAGCCTTCGAAACGAGGGTACGCAGTATTTT
j_call: TRBJ2-1; v_call: TRBV24-1; clone_size: NA; d_call: NA; cdr3_aa: CATSMGGAIRDNEQFF; cdr3_nt: TGTGCCACCAGTATGGGGGGGGCGATTCGGGACAATGAGCAGTTCTTC
j_call: TRBJ2-5; v_call: TRBV5-1; clone_size: few; d_call: NA; cdr3_aa: CASSRDIPEGQYF; cdr3_nt: TGCGCCAGCAGCCGGGACATACCCGAGGGCCAGTACTTC
j_call: TRBJ2-1; v_call: TRBV4-1; clone_size: NA; d_call: TRBD2; cdr3_aa: CASSSSGGGNEQFF; cdr3_nt: TGCGCCAGCAGTTCTAGCGGGGGGGGCAATGAGCAGTTCTTC
j_call: TRBJ1-4; v_call: TRBV9; clone_size: NA; d_call: TRBD1; cdr3_aa: CASSAVGTGDEKLFF; cdr3_nt: TGTGCCAGCAGCGCAGTCGGGACAGGGGATGAAAAACTGTTTTTT
j_call: TRBJ1-1; v_call: TRBV14; clone_size: NA; d_call: TRBD1; cdr3_aa: CASSQVGGGTEAFF; cdr3_nt: TGTGCCAGCAGCCAAGTAGGGGGCGGCACTGAAGCTTTCTTT
j_call: TRBJ2-6; v_call: TRBV19; clone_size: NA; d_call: NA; cdr3_aa: CATQGGSYTGANVLTF; cdr3_nt: TGTGCCACTCAGGGGGGCAGCTATACTGGGGCCAACGTCCTGACTTTC
j_call: TRBJ1-1; v_call: TRBV5-1; clone_size: NA; d_call: TRBD1; cdr3_aa: CASSLVGRGQGEAFF; cdr3_nt: TGCGCCAGCAGCTTGGTGGGCAGGGGGCAAGGTGAAGCTTTCTTT
j_call: TRBJ1-5; v_call: TRBV5-6; clone_size: NA; d_call: TRBD1; cdr3_aa: CASSFMGQGVNQPQHF; cdr3_nt: TGTGCCAGCAGTTTCATGGGACAGGGTGTCAATCAGCCCCAGCATTTT
j_call: TRBJ2-5; v_call: TRBV24-1; clone_size: once; d_call: TRBD1; cdr3_aa: CATSGSGTGGAETQYF; cdr3_nt: TGTGCCACCAGTGGCTCCGGGACAGGGGGCGCGGAGACCCAGTACTTC
j_call: TRBJ1-2; v_call: TRBV11-2; clone_size: NA; d_call: NA; cdr3_aa: CASSLEGAALSGYTF; cdr3_nt: TGTGCCAGCAGCCTAGAGGGCGCAGCTCTTTCCGGCTACACCTTC
j_call: TRBJ1-1; v_call: TRBV7-8; clone_size: NA; d_call: TRBD1; cdr3_aa: CASILSSQGTEAFF; cdr3_nt: TGTGCCAGCATTCTCTCCTCACAGGGGACTGAAGCTTTCTTT
j_call: TRBJ2-1; v_call: TRBV7-3; clone_size: NA; d_call: TRBD2; cdr3_aa: CASSARLANEQFF; cdr3_nt: TGTGCCAGCAGCGCGCGACTAGCAAATGAGCAGTTCTTC
j_call: TRBJ2-7; v_call: TRBV27; clone_size: NA; d_call: TRBD1; cdr3_aa: CASRTFGTDYEQYF; cdr3_nt: TGTGCCAGCAGAACTTTCGGGACAGACTACGAGCAGTACTTC
j_call: TRBJ2-5; v_call: TRBV18; clone_size: NA; d_call: NA; cdr3_aa: CASSPVLETQYF; cdr3_nt: TGTGCCAGCTCCCCCGTTTTAGAGACCCAGTACTTC
j_call: TRBJ2-7; v_call: TRBV2; clone_size: few; d_call: TRBD2; cdr3_aa: CASGTSGATQYF; cdr3_nt: TGTGCCAGCGGGACTAGCGGGGCTACGCAGTACTTC
j_call: TRBJ1-4; v_call: TRBV5-1; clone_size: NA; d_call: TRBD1; cdr3_aa: CASSPGQGRQANEKLFF; cdr3_nt: TGCGCCAGCAGCCCTGGACAGGGGAGGCAGGCTAATGAAAAACTGTTTTTT
j_call: TRBJ1-2; v_call: TRBV15; clone_size: NA; d_call: TRBD1; cdr3_aa: CATTPDRENGYTF; cdr3_nt: TGTGCCACCACCCCAGACAGGGAGAATGGCTACACCTTC
j_call: TRBJ1-6; v_call: TRBV6-1; clone_size: once; d_call: NA; cdr3_aa: CASSERRRALHF; cdr3_nt: TGTGCCAGCAGTGAAAGGAGGAGGGCCCTCCACTTT
j_call: TRBJ2-7; v_call: TRBV24-1; clone_size: NA; d_call: NA; cdr3_aa: CATSDLGRTQQYF; cdr3_nt: TGTGCCACCAGTGATTTGGGTAGGACTCAGCAGTACTTC
j_call: TRBJ2-5; v_call: TRBV7-9; clone_size: NA; d_call: TRBD1; cdr3_aa: CASSFDRGAETQYF; cdr3_nt: TGTGCCAGCAGCTTCGACAGGGGCGCAGAGACCCAGTACTTC